The 9 T cell receptor beta chains reported below all come from one sample, sequenced in a study of human T cells and chemical hapten exposure. The time point was: pre-sensitization, week 0. The treatment denotes: therapeutic diphenylcyclopropenone sensitization with weekly scalp DPC. Via MiXCR, TCRdb re-called the RACE reads, giving one row per CDR3 protein. This sample has approximately 100,000 distinct CDR3 sequences, with nearly 10% found just once. Source: whole blood, taken in connection with sensitization to the hapten diphenylcyclopropenone (DPC). Every receptor here comes from a woman aged 40 to 49 with alopecia areata. Some clones in this sample may be carry-over from other donors' samples.

The chain uses TRBV29-1 and TRBJ2-7; D could derive from TRBD1 or TRBD2 (6 bases each). This CDR3 has 12 residues. Germline assignment: CDR1 SQVTM and CDR2 ANQGSEA. Trimming pared 4 bases from V and 6 bases from J, leaving 13 bases between. The CDR3, as DNA: TGCAGCGTTGTTTCGGGGGCTGGCGAGCAGTACTTC. Translation: CSVVSGAGEQYF.

This clonotype has a handful of counts. The gene calls are TRBV29-1 and TRBJ1-1; D gene uncertain. The germline V and J ends were trimmed by 3 bases and 3 bases, with 11 bases remaining between them. The CDR3 contains 13 residues. Germline V gene lookup returns CDR1 SQVTM and CDR2 ANQGSEA. For the CDR3, the DNA is TGCAGCGTTGAGGTTCCACAGCACACTGAAGCTTTCTTT. Translated: CSVEVPQHTEAFF.

The chain joins TRBV10-3 to TRBJ1-4, with 9 bases identical to TRBD1. Germline assignment: CDR1 ENHRY and CDR2 SYGVKD. The trim removed 6 bases at V and 1 base at J, leaving 3 bases unmatched. CDR3 length: 15 residues. The chain's CDR3 is CAISPDRGTNEKLFF. CDR3 nucleotide sequence: TGTGCCATCAGCCCGGACAGGGGAACTAATGAAAAACTGTTTTTT.

This clonotype was counted at least ten times. CDR3: CASSSRLAGGVIQYF. CDR3 DNA: TGTGCCAGCAGTTCGAGACTAGCGGGTGGGGTCATTCAGTACTTC. V usage is TRBV7-2 and J usage is TRBJ2-4, with 10 bases aligning to TRBD2. J gave up 9 bases and V 6 bases, and 11 bases lay outside the gene matches. Germline V gene lookup returns CDR1 SGHTA and CDR2 FQGNSA. The CDR3 has 15 amino acids.

This clonotype was observed once. A much larger clone is a single base away; this may be a read error. The chain employs TRBV27 and TRBJ2-7; D unclear. The CDR3 has 12 residues. Germline CDR1 and CDR2: MNHEY and SMNVEV (reference sequence). The CDR3 spells CVSFASSYEQYF. In DNA form, the CDR3 reads TGTGTCAGCTTCGCATCCTCCTACGAGCAGTACTTC.

The chain employs TRBV27 and TRBJ1-1; tentatively, D is TRBD1 (5 bases). CDR1 MNHEY and CDR2 SMNVEV come from the germline V gene (reference sequence). The CDR3 totals 14 residues. V shed 3 bases and J shed 0 bases, with 8 bases lying between them. The CDR3 here is CASSFGGMNTEAFF. The CDR3 bases are TGTGCCAGCAGTTTCGGGGGGATGAACACTGAAGCTTTCTTT.

The CDR3 protein is CASSPGLADTQYF. Here the CDR3 DNA reads TGTGCCAGCTCACCTGGACTAGCAGATACGCAGTATTTT. The genes are TRBV18 and TRBJ2-3; 7 bases align to TRBD2. V shed 3 bases and J 4 bases; nucleotides not matched to a gene: 1. Germline CDR1 KGHSH, CDR2 LQKENI. The length of the CDR3 is 13 residues.

This clonotype was seen more than once but under ten times. The V gene is TRBV12-3 or TRBV12-4, the J gene TRBJ2-7; TRBD2 is a possible D gene (6 bases). V was shortened by 3 bases and J by 6 bases, with 15 bases between the two germline ends. The CDR3 runs 14 residues. In DNA, the CDR3 is TGTGCCAGCAGTTTTCGGCTAGCGTCCCCCGAGCAGTACTTC. This translates into CASSFRLASPEQYF.

This clonotype was counted many times. CDR3 nucleotides: TGTGCCTGGAGGTCAGGGGGCAACCCTGAAGCTTTCTTT. Translating it yields CAWRSGGNPEAFF. The genes are TRBV30 and TRBJ1-1; 8 bases fit TRBD1. The CDR3 contains 13 residues. The germline V gene encodes CDR1 GTSNPN and CDR2 SVGIG (reference sequence). With 3 bases clipped from V and 6 bases from J, the junction kept 6 bases outside the gene matches.